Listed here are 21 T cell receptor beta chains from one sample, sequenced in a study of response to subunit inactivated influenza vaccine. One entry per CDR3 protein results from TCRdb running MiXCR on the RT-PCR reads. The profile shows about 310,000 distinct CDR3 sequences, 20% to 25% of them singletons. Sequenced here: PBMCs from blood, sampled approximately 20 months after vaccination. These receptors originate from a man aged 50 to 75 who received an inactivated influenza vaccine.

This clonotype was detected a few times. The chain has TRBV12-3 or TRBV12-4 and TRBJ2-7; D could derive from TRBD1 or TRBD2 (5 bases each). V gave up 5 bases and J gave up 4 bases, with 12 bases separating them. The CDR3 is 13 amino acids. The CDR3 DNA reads TGTGCCAGCAGTCCCGGGACCAAATACGAGCAGTACTTC. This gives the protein CASSPGTKYEQYF.

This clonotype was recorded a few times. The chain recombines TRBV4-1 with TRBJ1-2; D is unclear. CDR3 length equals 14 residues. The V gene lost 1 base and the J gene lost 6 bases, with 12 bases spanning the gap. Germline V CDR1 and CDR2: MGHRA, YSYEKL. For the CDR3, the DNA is TGCGCCAGCAGCCAAGTTGGGGTTCTGGATGGCTACACCTTC. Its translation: CASSQVGVLDGYTF.

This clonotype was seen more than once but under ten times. The CDR3 coding sequence is TGTGCCAGCAGCTTAAAGGGGGCCAGTGAGCAGTTCTTC. It translates to CASSLKGASEQFF. The V call is TRBV7-3, the J call TRBJ2-1; 7 bases align to TRBD1. The J segment lost 9 bases and the V segment lost 1 base, leaving 3 bases of the junction unmatched. From germline, CDR1 is SGHTA and CDR2 FQGTGA. The CDR3 has 13 amino acids.

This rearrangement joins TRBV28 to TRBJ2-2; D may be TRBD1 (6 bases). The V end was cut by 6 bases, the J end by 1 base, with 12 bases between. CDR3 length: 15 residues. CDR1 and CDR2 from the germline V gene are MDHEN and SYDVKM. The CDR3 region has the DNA TGTGCCAGCAGAACCCCGGGACAGAACACCGGGGAGCTGTTTTTT. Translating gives CASRTPGQNTGELFF.

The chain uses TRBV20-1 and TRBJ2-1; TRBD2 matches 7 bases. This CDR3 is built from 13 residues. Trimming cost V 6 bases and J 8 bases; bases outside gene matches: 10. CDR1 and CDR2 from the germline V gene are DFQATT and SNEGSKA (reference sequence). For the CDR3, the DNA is TGCAGTGCAGGAGGTGGGGGGGTCCATGAGCAGTTCTTC. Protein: CSAGGGGVHEQFF.

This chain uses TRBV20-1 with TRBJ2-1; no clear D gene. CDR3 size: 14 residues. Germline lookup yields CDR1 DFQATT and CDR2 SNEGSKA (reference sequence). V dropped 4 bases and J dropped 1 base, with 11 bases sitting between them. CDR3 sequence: CSATVTSSYNEQFF. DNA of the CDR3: TGCAGTGCTACCGTGACAAGTTCCTACAATGAGCAGTTCTTC.

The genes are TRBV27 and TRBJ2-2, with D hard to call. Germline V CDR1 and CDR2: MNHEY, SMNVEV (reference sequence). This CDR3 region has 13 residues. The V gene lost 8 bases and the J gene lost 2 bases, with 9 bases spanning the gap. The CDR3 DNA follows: TGTGCCAGCGGCCCTCTAAACACCGGGGAGCTGTTTTTT. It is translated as CASGPLNTGELFF.

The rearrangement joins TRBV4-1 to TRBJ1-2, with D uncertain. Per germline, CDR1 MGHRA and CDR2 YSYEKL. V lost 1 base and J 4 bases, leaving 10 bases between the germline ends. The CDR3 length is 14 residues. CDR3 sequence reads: CASSQVWWAYGYTF. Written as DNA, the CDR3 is TGCGCCAGCAGCCAAGTTTGGTGGGCCTATGGCTACACCTTC.

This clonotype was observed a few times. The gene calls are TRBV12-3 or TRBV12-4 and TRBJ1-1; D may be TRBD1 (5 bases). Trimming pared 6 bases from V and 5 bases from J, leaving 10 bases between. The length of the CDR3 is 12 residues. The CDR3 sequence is CASSQTETEAFF. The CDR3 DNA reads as TGTGCCAGCAGCCAGACAGAAACTGAAGCTTTCTTT.

In DNA form, the CDR3 reads TGTGCCTGGAGTACCGGGACGGTCAATCAGCCCCAGCATTTT. As protein: CAWSTGTVNQPQHF. The rearrangement uses TRBV30 and TRBJ1-5; TRBD1 is a possible D gene (5 bases). Germline lookup yields CDR1 GTSNPN and CDR2 SVGIG (reference sequence). V was pared by 2 bases and J by 3 bases, with 11 bases between. CDR3 length: 14 amino acids.

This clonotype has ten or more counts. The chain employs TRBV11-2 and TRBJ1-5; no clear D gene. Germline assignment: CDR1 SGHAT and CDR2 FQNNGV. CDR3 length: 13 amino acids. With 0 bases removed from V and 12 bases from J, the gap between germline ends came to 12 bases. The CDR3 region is CASSLDRDFIQHF. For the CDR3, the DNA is TGTGCCAGCAGCTTAGACCGGGATTTCATCCAGCATTTT.

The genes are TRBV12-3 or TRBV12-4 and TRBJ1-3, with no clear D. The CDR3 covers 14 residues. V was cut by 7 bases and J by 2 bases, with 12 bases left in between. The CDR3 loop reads CASKPDITGNTIYF. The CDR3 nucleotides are TGTGCCAGCAAACCAGACATAACTGGAAACACCATATATTTT.

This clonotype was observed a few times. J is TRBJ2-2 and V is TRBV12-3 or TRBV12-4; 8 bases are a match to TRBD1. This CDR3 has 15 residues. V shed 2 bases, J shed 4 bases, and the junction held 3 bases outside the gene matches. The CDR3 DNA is TGTGCCAGCAGTTTACAGGGGGCCGGCACCGGGGAGCTGTTTTTT. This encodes CASSLQGAGTGELFF.

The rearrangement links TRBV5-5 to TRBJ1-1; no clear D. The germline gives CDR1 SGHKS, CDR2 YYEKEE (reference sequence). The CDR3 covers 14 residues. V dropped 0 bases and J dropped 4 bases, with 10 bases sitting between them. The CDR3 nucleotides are TGTGCCAGCAGCTTGGGTGGGGAGAGCACTGAAGCTTTCTTT. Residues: CASSLGGESTEAFF.

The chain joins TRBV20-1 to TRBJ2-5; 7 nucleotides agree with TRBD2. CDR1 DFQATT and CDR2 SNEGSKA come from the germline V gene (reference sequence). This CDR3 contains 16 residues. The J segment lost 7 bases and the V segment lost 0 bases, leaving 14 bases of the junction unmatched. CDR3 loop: CSARDPLAAFPGTQYF. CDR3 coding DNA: TGCAGTGCTAGAGATCCCCTAGCGGCCTTTCCGGGGACCCAGTACTTC.

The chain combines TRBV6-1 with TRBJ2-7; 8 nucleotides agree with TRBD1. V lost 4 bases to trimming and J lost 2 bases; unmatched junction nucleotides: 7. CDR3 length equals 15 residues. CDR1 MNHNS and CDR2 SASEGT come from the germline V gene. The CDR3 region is CASSVGQGATYEQYF. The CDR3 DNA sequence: TGTGCCAGCAGTGTCGGGCAGGGGGCCACCTACGAGCAGTACTTC.

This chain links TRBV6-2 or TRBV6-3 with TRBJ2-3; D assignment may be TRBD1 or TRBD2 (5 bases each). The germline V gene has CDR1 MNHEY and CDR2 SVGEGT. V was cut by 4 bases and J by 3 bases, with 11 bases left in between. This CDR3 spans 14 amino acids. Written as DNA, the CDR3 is TGTGCCAGCAGTTGGAGGACAACTACAGATACGCAGTATTTT. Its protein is CASSWRTTTDTQYF.

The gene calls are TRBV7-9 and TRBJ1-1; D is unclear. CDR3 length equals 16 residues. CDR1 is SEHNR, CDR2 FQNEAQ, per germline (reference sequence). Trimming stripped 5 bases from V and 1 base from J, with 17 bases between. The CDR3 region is CASSPGRTISNTEAFF. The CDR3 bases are TGTGCCAGCAGCCCCGGGCGTACTATCTCGAACACTGAAGCTTTCTTT.

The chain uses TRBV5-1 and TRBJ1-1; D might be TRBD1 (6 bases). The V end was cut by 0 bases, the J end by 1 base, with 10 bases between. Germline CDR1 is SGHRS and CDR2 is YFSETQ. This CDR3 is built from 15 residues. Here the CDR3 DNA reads TGCGCCAGCAGCTTGGGAGGGGGATGGAACACTGAAGCTTTCTTT. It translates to CASSLGGGWNTEAFF.

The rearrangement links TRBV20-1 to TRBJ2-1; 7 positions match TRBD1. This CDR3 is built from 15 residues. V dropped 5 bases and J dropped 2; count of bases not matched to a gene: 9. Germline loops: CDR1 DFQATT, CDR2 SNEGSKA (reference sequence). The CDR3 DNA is TGCAGTGCTGGACTGCAGGGGGTCCCCTACAATGAGCAGTTCTTC. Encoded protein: CSAGLQGVPYNEQFF.

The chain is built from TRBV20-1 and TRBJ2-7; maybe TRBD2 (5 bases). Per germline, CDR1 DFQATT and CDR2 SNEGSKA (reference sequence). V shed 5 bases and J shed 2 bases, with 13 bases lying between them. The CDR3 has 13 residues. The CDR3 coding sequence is TGCAGTGCTGGGATGACGGGAACCTACGAGCAGTACTTC. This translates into CSAGMTGTYEQYF.